What follows are 21 T cell receptor beta chains derived from one specimen sequenced in a study of blood T cell repertoires in COVID-19. Here immunoSEQ multiplex PCR was the method, and the copy in TCRdb shows in-frame clones only, minus some. This sample yields approximately 130,000 clones, of which roughly 79% are seen a single time; 20% to 25% belongs to the top ten. Material for sequencing was peripheral blood. The receptors shown here come from a man older than 75 with acute or convalescent COVID-19.

The DNA of the CDR3 is TGTGCCAGCAGCTTAGCGCTCGGGTACAATGAGCAGTTCTTC. It is translated as CASSLALGYNEQFF. V usage is TRBV7-2 and J usage is TRBJ2-1; no firm D call. Trimming removed 0 bases at V and 4 bases at J, with 7 bases between. The CDR3 consists of 14 residues. Germline CDR1 SGHTA, CDR2 FQGNSA.

The CDR3 DNA is TGCGCCAGCAGCTCTGACAATGCAGGCTACGAGCAGTACTTC. Protein product: CASSSDNAGYEQYF. This chain connects TRBV5-1 to TRBJ2-7; no firm D call. The CDR3 sequence is 14 residues long. V was pared by 3 bases and J by 3 bases, with 13 bases between. CDR1 and CDR2 from the germline V gene are SGHRS and YFSETQ.

This sequence joins TRBV21-1 and TRBJ1-1; the table names TRBD1, a call not compared with the DNA. TRBV21-1 is flagged as a pseudogene. The CDR3 loop spans 16 amino acids. The chain's CDR3 is CASSKGDREEGPEAFF. In DNA form, the CDR3 reads TGTGCCAGCAGCAAGGGAGACAGGGAGGAAGGACCTGAAGCTTTCTTT.

The table lists this clone with a few counts. V usage is TRBV7-9 and J usage is TRBJ2-7; 7 bases match TRBD2. Trimming took 4 bases from V and 3 from J; bases not matched to a gene: 3. Per germline, CDR1 SEHNR and CDR2 FQNEAQ (reference sequence). The CDR3 is 13 residues long. The CDR3 nucleotides are TGTGCCAGCAGCTGGGACTATAGCTACGAGCAGTACTTC. Translating it yields CASSWDYSYEQYF. The full variable domain, its missing parts supplied by reference TRBV7-9 and TRBJ2-7, is DTGVSQNPRHKITKRGQNVTFRCDPISEHNRLYWYRQTLGQGPEFLTYFQNEAQLEKSRLLSDRFSAERPKGSFSTLEIQRTEQGDSAMYLCASSWDYSYEQYFGPGTRLTVT.

This clone was seen more than once but under ten times. This chain uses TRBV4-2 with TRBJ2-5, with 8 bases identical to TRBD2. J was trimmed by 7 bases and V by 0 bases; bases with no gene match: 22. This CDR3 is built from 20 residues. Germline V gene sequence: CDR1 LGHNA, CDR2 YNFKEQ. The CDR3, as DNA: TGTGCCAGCAGCCAAGAGGTGTTGGCGGCGGGGGGTCCTATTGGGGTGACCCAGTACTTC. It encodes CASSQEVLAAGGPIGVTQYF.

J is TRBJ2-1 and V is TRBV9; TRBD2 is a possible D gene (6 bases). The CDR3 loop spans 16 amino acids. Germline V gene data show CDR1 as SGDLS and CDR2 as YYNGEE. V lost 3 bases to trimming and J lost 7 bases, with 20 bases between them. CDR3 in amino acids: CASSGRWGDRTNEQFF. The CDR3 nucleotides are TGTGCCAGCAGCGGGCGATGGGGGGATCGGACAAATGAGCAGTTCTTC.

The chain uses TRBV6-4 and TRBJ1-1, with D unresolved. Trimming took off 7 bases at V and 5 bases at J, with 14 bases between the two ends. The CDR3 runs to 13 residues. Germline values: CDR1 MRHNA, CDR2 SNTAGT. The CDR3 loop is CASKPDGGTEAFF. The CDR3 DNA reads TGTGCCAGCAAACCGGACGGAGGGACTGAAGCTTTCTTT.

The CDR3 is CASSRTGRDTEAFF. CDR3 DNA: TGTGCCAGCAGCCGGACAGGGAGGGACACTGAAGCTTTCTTT. The V call is TRBV5-6, the J call TRBJ1-1; 8 bases align to TRBD1. Germline lookup yields CDR1 SGHDT and CDR2 YYEEEE. CDR3 length equals 14 residues. J was trimmed by 3 bases and V by 4 bases; bases with no gene match: 5.

The rearrangement links TRBV6-1 to TRBJ2-1; 11 nucleotides match TRBD2. CDR1 and CDR2 (germline): MNHNS, SASEGT. V was clipped by 4 bases and J by 3 bases; unmatched bases: 8. CDR3 length equals 17 residues. In nucleotides, the CDR3 is TGTGCCAGCAGTGGGCTAGCGGGGGGCGAGATCTACAATGAGCAGTTCTTC. Translating it yields CASSGLAGGEIYNEQFF.

The chain couples TRBV19 to TRBJ1-5; TRBD1 matches at 8 bases. J lost 1 base, V lost 2 bases, and 1 base had no gene match. This CDR3 is 15 amino acids long. CDR1 is LNHDA and CDR2 is SQIVND in the germline V gene (reference sequence). For the CDR3, the DNA is TGTGCCAGTAGTATACGGGACAGGAGCAATCAGCCCCAGCATTTT. Residues: CASSIRDRSNQPQHF.

The chain uses TRBV28 and TRBJ2-5; 9 bases match TRBD1. This CDR3 is built from 14 residues. Germline V lookup: CDR1 MDHEN, CDR2 SYDVKM. The ends lost 6 bases at V and 7 bases at J; junction bases unmatched: 9. CDR3 region: CASSPQGAWGTQYF. CDR3 nucleotide sequence: TGTGCCAGCAGCCCACAGGGGGCCTGGGGGACCCAGTACTTC.

This chain joins TRBV18 and TRBJ2-5; 7 bases align to TRBD1. The V gene's germline CDR1 is KGHSH and CDR2 LQKENI. J lost 5 bases, V lost 4 bases, and 10 bases had no gene match. This CDR3 is 15 amino acids long. CDR3 sequence: CASSRAGTAAETQYF. In DNA form, the CDR3 reads TGTGCCAGCTCACGGGCCGGGACAGCCGCGGAGACCCAGTACTTC.

This clone was picked up a small number of times. This sequence joins TRBV6-5 and TRBJ1-6; 9 bases align to TRBD1. The CDR3 contains 13 residues. V shed 6 bases, J shed 13 bases, and the junction held 7 bases outside the gene matches. Germline CDR1 is MNHEY and CDR2 is SVGAGI. The DNA for the CDR3 is TGTGCCAGCAGCCCCGGACAGGGGTGGCCCCTCCACTTT. Translating gives CASSPGQGWPLHF.

The rearrangement uses TRBV3-1 (or the pseudogene TRBV3-2) and TRBJ2-3, with 8 bases lining up with TRBD2. The V gene's germline CDR1 is LGHDT and CDR2 YNNKEL (reference sequence). The CDR3 extends over 16 amino acids. V was pared by 1 base and J by 1 base, with 4 bases of the junction left unmatched. The CDR3 coding sequence is TGTGCCAGCAGCCAAGCGCGAGCGGGGGGCACAGATACGCAGTATTTT. Translating it yields CASSQARAGGTDTQYF.

The chain carries TRBV7-6 and TRBJ2-5; TRBD1 matches at 8 bases. The CDR3 totals 15 residues. Germline V gives CDR1 SGHVS, CDR2 FNYEAQ. V lost 6 bases and J lost 7; bases outside the gene matches: 13. CDR3 sequence reads: CASSIRQGQPGTQYF. The CDR3, as DNA: TGTGCCAGCAGTATTAGACAGGGGCAGCCGGGGACCCAGTACTTC.

The CDR3 reads CASSYVRNTDTQYF. The CDR3 DNA is TGTGCCAGCAGTTACGTCAGAAACACAGATACGCAGTATTTT. The V gene is TRBV6-5, the J gene TRBJ2-3; no clear D gene. The V gene lost 2 bases and the J gene lost 2 bases, with 8 bases spanning the gap. The CDR3 has 14 amino acids. Germline CDR1 MNHEY, CDR2 SVGAGI.

This sequence joins TRBV6-5 and TRBJ2-7, with D perhaps TRBD2 (5 bases). V was trimmed by 5 bases and J by 3 bases, leaving 14 bases between them. The CDR3 is made up of 14 amino acids. The germline V gene has CDR1 MNHEY and CDR2 SVGAGI. The CDR3 coding sequence is TGTGCCAGCAGTCAACCGGGATTCAACTACGAGCAGTACTTC. Protein sequence: CASSQPGFNYEQYF.

The J gene is TRBJ2-7, the V gene TRBV10-3; 8 bases are a match to TRBD1. The germline gives CDR1 ENHRY, CDR2 SYGVKD. The CDR3 runs 13 residues. The trim removed 6 bases at V and 1 base at J, leaving 2 bases unmatched. For the CDR3, the DNA is TGTGCCATCAGGGGGACAGGATCCTACGAGCAGTACTTC. Translated: CAIRGTGSYEQYF.

This chain links TRBV14 with TRBJ1-1; TRBD1 is a possible D gene (5 bases). V shed 6 bases and J shed 1 base, with 9 bases lying between them. CDR1 and CDR2 from the germline V gene are SGHDN and FVKESK. The CDR3 covers 13 residues. The CDR3 DNA is TGTGCCAGCAGTCGGGGGAGGAACACTGAAGCTTTCTTT. This encodes CASSRGRNTEAFF.

The genes are TRBV28 and TRBJ2-2, with 8 nucleotides matching TRBD1. Looked up from germline, CDR1 is MDHEN and CDR2 is SYDVKM. J was trimmed by 5 bases and V by 6 bases; bases with no gene match: 8. This CDR3 has 15 residues. CDR3 sequence: CASSRTGSGTGELFF. As DNA, the CDR3 is TGTGCCAGCAGCCGGACAGGGTCAGGGACCGGGGAGCTGTTTTTT.

The chain joins TRBV7-3 to TRBJ1-5; 8 bases align to TRBD1. Germline trimming cut 1 base from V and 0 bases from J; bases unmatched to any gene: 2. The CDR3 has 16 residues. Germline lookup yields CDR1 SGHTA and CDR2 FQGTGA. For the CDR3, the DNA is TGTGCCAGCAGCTTAAGGGACAGGCTTAGCAATCAGCCCCAGCATTTT. This sequence encodes CASSLRDRLSNQPQHF.